This TCR beta chain was sequenced during a study of T cells in Graves' hyperthyroidism and ophthalmopathy (dated by TCRdb to the late 2010s). General notes on the study: Peripheral blood samples were taken at initial diagnosis, before any treatment was given. A discovery cohort of roughly 96 patients, 43 with Graves' ophthalmopathy and about 60 with stable Graves' hyperthyroidism, was used to find distinguishing TCR V-J signatures. An independent validation cohort of about 20 hyperthyroidism patients and 17 patients who later progressed to ophthalmopathy tested prospective prediction of ophthalmopathy. The roughly 91 discovery patients were randomly divided into training and test sets at a 7:3 ratio. The study also compared thyroid tissue and blood T-cell repertoires from five or six Graves' hyperthyroidism patients. Once sampling was done, hyperthyroidism patients were given methimazole at a starting dose of 30 mg daily, whereas ophthalmopathy patients were given high-dose intravenous methylprednisolone. According to the paper, TCR Vbeta CDR3 sequencing was carried out on 120 to 150 peripheral blood samples, which came from over 40 ophthalmopathy, approximately 72 hyperthyroidism and some 17 progressor patients.

Amplification of TCR beta CDR3 regions was carried out from RNA transcripts. A first-round RT-PCR of the TCR CDR3 used the HTBI primer set with the Qiagen OneStep RT-PCR kit. The libraries were constructed in a second round of multiplex PCR and then size-selected and purified. Paired-end sequencing of the libraries was performed with 100 bp reads on an Illumina HiSeq2000. The published analysis was carried out like this. SOAPnuke was used to process the raw data, throwing out any read that contained adapters or uncalled bases, had a mean Phred below 15, or lacked an exact constant-primer or identifier match. COPE v1.2.5 was used to merge high-quality paired reads, and clonotypes were defined as unique nucleotide sequences. Clonotypes were aligned to IMGT TRBV, TRBD and TRBJ reference segments using MiTCR v1.1. Analysis was restricted to V-J combinations with a frequency above 0.0001, which covered 98% to 99.2% of repertoires. The TCS score was defined as the ratio of F50 (clonal expansion) to E x V (chaos), calculated using BLOSUM62-based TCRdist between CDR3 peptides within each V-J. Welch's t-statistics and random forest reduced approximately 520 V-J features to fewer than 15, which were used in a naive Bayes classifier (R e1071). TCRdb reanalyzed the raw reads on its own, using fastp at Q25 for trimming and MiXCR for clone calling, and kept in-frame beta chains. CDR3 protein sequences are deduplicated, and each keeps its most common genes and DNA. None of the V and J calls come from the authors' own analysis; TCRdb made them. The sample table lists around 180,000 distinct CDR3 sequences, over 15% of them with a count of one. About 31% of the sample comes from the top ten.

Stable Graves' hyperthyroidism was defined as no progression to ophthalmopathy during 18 months of follow-up. Hyperthyroidism patients were newly diagnosed, with disease duration under 2 months, and aged 18 to 65 years. Exclusion was applied to patients with uncontrolled infections, other autoimmune diseases, pregnancy or lactation. Diagnoses were established on the basis of clinical symptoms, serum thyroxine and TRAb, thyroid ultrasound, and orbital computed tomography. PBMCs were isolated from more than 9 ml of fresh peripheral blood by Ficoll-Paque density gradient centrifugation. Total RNA was extracted using Trizol reagent, and RNA quality was assessed on an Agilent 2100 Bioanalyzer. The CDR3 numbers 13 residues from cysteine through phenylalanine. Only the CDR3 DNA stays, 39 bases, in frame from base 1. Trimming removed 4 bases from V and 8 bases from J, leaving 12 bases between the germline ends. CDR1 and CDR2 are read off the germline V gene as SGHDN and FVKESK.

Here is what the overall study found, with its caveats: Ophthalmopathy was separated from stable hyperthyroidism by a 13 V-J signature model, with around 88% sensitivity and roughly 84% specificity obtained in cross-validation and 80%/75% obtained in testing. Most expanded thyroid clonotypes (frequency above 0.001) were also found in blood, which suggests that blood repertoires may mirror thyroid immune responses. No statistical method was used to fix the sample size in advance, and group allocation was not hidden from the investigators. In validation, progression to ophthalmopathy was predicted by the model with 55% to 71% sensitivity and 72.22% specificity, a median of about 6.4 months before onset.

To note about this clonotype: What antigen it recognizes has not been identified. No qualities accompany the bases; no much larger clone lies one base away.

This chain is built from TRBV14 and TRBJ2-1, with a tentative D gene TRBD1 over 5 matching bases. This receptor was taken from a woman aged 50 to 60 with Graves' hyperthyroidism. The specimen sequenced was blood. The nucleotide sequence reads TGTGCCAGCAGCCGAAGACGACAGTATGAGCAGTTCTTC. Translated, this is CASSRRRQYEQFF.